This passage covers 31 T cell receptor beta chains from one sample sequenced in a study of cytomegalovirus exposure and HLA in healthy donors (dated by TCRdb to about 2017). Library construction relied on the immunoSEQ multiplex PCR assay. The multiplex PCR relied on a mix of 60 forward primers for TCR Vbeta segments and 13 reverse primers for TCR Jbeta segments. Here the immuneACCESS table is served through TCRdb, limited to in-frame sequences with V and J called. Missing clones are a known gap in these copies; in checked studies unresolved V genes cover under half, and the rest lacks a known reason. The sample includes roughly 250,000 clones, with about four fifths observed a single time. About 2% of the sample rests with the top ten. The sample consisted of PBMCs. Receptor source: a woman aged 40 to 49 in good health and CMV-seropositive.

In nucleotides, the CDR3 is TGTGCCAGCACCGAGGGTGGGGTAAACAATGAGCAGTTCTTC. Its translation: CASTEGGVNNEQFF. The genes are TRBV13 and TRBJ2-1, with D maybe TRBD2 (5 bases). In germline, CDR1 is PRHDT, CDR2 FYEKMQ (reference sequence). The CDR3 runs to 14 residues. Between the trimmed V and J ends, which lost 7 bases and 5 bases, there was a span of 15 bases.

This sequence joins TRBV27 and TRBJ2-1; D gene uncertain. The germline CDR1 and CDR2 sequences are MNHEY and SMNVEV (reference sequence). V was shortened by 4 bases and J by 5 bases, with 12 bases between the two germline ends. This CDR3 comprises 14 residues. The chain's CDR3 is CASSSQRSNNEQFF. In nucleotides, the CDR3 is TGTGCCAGCAGTTCCCAGCGTAGCAACAATGAGCAGTTCTTC.

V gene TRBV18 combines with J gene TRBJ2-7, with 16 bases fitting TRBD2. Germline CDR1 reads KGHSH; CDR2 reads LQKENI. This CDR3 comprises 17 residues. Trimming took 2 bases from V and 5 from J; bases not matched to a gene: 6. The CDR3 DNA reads TGTGCCAGCTCACCAGCGGGACTAGCGGGAGGGATCAACGAGCAGTACTTC. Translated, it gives CASSPAGLAGGINEQYF. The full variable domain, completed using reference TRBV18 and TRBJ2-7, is NAGVMQNPRHLVRRRGQEARLRCSPMKGHSHVYWYRQLPEEGLKFMVYLQKENIIDESGMPKERFSAEFPKEGPSILRIQQVVRGDSAAYFCASSPAGLAGGINEQYFGPGTRLTVT.

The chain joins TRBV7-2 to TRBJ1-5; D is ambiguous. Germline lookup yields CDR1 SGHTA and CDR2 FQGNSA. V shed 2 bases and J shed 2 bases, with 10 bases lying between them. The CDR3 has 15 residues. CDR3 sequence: CASSLSQVGNQPQHF. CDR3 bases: TGTGCCAGCAGCTTAAGTCAGGTCGGCAATCAGCCCCAGCATTTT.

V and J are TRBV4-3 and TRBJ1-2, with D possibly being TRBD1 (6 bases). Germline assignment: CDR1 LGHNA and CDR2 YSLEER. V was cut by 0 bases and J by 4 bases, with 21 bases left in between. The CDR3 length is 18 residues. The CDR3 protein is CASSQDWGGGRHTYGYTF. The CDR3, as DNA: TGCGCCAGCAGCCAAGATTGGGGCGGGGGGCGACATACCTATGGCTACACCTTC.

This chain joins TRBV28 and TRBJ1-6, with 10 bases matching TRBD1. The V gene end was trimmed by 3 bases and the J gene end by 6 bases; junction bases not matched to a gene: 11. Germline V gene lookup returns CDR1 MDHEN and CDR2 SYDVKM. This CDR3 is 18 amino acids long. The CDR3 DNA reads TGTGCCAGCAGTTTTCCCGGGATCCGACAGGGGGCTAATTCACCCCTCCACTTT. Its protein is CASSFPGIRQGANSPLHF.

This CDR3 reads CASSLITFGREGYTF. The CDR3 DNA follows: TGTGCCAGCAGTTTAATCACTTTCGGGAGAGAGGGCTACACCTTC. The chain uses TRBV28 and TRBJ1-2; D call uncertain. The CDR3 length is 15 residues. Trimming took off 2 bases at V and 8 bases at J, with 18 bases between the two ends. Per the germline V gene, CDR1 is MDHEN and CDR2 is SYDVKM.

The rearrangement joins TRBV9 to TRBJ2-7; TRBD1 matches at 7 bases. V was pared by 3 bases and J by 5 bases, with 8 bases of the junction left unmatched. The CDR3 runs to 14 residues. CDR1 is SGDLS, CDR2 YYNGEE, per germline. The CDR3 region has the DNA TGTGCCAGCAGCGCTCCGACAGGGATGCACGAGCAGTACTTC. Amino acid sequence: CASSAPTGMHEQYF.

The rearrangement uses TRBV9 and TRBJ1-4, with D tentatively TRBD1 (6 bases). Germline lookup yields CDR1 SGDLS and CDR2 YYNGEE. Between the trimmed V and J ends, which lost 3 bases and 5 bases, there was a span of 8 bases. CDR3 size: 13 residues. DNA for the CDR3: TGTGCCAGCAGCGGGCAGGGGAATGAAAAACTGTTTTTT. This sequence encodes CASSGQGNEKLFF.

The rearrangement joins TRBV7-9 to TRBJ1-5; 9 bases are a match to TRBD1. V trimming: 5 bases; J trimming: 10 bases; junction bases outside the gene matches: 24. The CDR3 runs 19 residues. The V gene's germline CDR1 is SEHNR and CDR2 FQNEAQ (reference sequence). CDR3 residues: CASSPGQGPPSAGISPQHF. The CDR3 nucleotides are TGTGCCAGCAGCCCGGGACAGGGACCACCTTCAGCGGGAATCAGTCCCCAGCATTTT. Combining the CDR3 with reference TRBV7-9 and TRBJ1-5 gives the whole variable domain DTGVSQNPRHKITKRGQNVTFRCDPISEHNRLYWYRQTLGQGPEFLTYFQNEAQLEKSRLLSDRFSAERPKGSFSTLEIQRTEQGDSAMYLCASSPGQGPPSAGISPQHFGDGTRLSIL.

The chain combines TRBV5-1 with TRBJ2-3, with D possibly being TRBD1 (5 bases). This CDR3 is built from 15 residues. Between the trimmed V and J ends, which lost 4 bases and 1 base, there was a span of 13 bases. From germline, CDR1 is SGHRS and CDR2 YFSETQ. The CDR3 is CASSLRGAGTDTQYF. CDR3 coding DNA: TGCGCCAGCAGCCTCCGTGGGGCGGGCACAGATACGCAGTATTTT.

CDR3 in DNA: TGTGCCAGCAGCCGGACAGGCAATCAGCCCCAGCATTTT. It is translated as CASSRTGNQPQHF. V is TRBV5-6 and J is TRBJ1-5, with D possibly matching TRBD1 (6 bases). CDR1 SGHDT and CDR2 YYEEEE come from the germline V gene. This CDR3 is built from 13 residues. Trimming took off 4 bases at V and 2 bases at J, with 7 bases between the two ends.

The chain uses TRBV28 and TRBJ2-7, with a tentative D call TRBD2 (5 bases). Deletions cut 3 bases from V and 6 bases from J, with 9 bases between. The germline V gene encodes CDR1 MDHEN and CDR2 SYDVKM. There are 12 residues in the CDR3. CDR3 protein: CASSFEGSEQYF. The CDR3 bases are TGTGCCAGCAGTTTTGAGGGTTCCGAGCAGTACTTC.

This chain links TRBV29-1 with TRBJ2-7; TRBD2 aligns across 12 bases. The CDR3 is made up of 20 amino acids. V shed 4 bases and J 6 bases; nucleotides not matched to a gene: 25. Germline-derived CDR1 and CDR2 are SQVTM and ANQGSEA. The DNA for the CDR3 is TGCAGCGTTGGACTAGCGGGAGTTGGCGTTGGAGGTTGGGCGAGAGGCGAGCAGTACTTC. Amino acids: CSVGLAGVGVGGWARGEQYF.

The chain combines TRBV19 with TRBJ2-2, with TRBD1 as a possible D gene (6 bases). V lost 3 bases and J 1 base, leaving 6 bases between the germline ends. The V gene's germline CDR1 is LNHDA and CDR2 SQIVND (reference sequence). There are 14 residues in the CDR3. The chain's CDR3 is CASSMGQNTGELFF. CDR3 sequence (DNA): TGTGCCAGTAGTATGGGACAGAACACCGGGGAGCTGTTTTTT.

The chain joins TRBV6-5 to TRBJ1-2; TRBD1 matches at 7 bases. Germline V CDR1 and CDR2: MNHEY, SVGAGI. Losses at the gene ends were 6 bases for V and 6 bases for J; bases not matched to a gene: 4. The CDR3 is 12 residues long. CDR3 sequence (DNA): TGTGCCAGCAGCGACAGGGTACATGGCTACACCTTC. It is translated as CASSDRVHGYTF.

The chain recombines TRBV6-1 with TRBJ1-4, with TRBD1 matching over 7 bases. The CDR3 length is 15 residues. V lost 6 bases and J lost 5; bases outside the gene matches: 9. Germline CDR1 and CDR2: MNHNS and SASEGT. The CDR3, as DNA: TGTGCCAGCAGCCCCAGTGTGGGACAGAATGAAAAACTGTTTTTT. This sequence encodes CASSPSVGQNEKLFF.

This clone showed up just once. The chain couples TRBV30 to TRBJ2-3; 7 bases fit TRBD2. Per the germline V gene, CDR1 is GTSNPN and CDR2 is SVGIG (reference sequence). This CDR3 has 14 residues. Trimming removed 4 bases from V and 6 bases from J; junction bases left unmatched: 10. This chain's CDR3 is CAWTGTNGPDTQYF. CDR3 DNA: TGTGCCTGGACAGGGACTAACGGGCCGGATACGCAGTATTTT.

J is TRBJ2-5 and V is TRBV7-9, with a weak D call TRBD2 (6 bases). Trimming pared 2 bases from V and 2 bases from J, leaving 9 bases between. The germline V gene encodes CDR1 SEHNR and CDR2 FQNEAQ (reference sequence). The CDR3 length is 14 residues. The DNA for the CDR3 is TGTGCCAGCAGCTTATGGACTATTCAAGAGACCCAGTACTTC. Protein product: CASSLWTIQETQYF.

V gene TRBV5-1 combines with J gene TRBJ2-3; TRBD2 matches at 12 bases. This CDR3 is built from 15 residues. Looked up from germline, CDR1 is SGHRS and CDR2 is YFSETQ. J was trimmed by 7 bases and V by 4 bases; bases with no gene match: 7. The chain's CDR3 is CASSVTSGSLHTQYF. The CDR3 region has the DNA TGCGCCAGCAGCGTGACTAGCGGGAGTCTACATACGCAGTATTTT.

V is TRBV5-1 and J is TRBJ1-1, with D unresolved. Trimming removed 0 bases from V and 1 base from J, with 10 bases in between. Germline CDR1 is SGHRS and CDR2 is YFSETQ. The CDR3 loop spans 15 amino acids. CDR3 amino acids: CASSLAWGGNTEAFF. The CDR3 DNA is TGCGCCAGCAGCTTGGCCTGGGGAGGGAACACTGAAGCTTTCTTT.

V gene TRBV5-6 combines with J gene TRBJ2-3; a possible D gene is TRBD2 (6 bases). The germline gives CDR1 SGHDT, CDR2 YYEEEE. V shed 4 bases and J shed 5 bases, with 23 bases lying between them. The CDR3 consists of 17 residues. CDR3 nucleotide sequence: TGTGCCAGCAGCGGGGGACTCTCCGGGGCGAACGGAGATACGCAGTATTTT. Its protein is CASSGGLSGANGDTQYF.

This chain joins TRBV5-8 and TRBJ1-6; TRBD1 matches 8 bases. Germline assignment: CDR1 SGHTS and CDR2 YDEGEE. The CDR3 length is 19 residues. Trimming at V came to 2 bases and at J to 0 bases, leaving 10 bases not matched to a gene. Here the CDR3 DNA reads TGTGCCAGCAGCTTTGGACAGGGTAACTTTAGCTCCTATAATTCACCCCTCCACTTT. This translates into CASSFGQGNFSSYNSPLHF.

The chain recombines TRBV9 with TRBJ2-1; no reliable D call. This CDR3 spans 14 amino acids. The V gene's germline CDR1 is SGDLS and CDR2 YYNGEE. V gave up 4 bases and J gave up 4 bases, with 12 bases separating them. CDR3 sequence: CASSNYRSYNEQFF. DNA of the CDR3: TGTGCCAGCAGCAACTACCGGAGTTACAATGAGCAGTTCTTC. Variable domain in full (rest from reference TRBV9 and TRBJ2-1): DSGVTQTPKHLITATGQRVTLRCSPRSGDLSVYWYQQSLDQGLQFLIQYYNGEERAKGNILERFSAQQFPDLHSELNLSSLELGDSALYFCASSNYRSYNEQFFGPGTRLTVL.

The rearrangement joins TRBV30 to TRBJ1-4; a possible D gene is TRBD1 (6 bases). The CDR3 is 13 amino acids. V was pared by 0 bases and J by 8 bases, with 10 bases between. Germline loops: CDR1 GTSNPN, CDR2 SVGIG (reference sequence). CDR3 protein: CAWSVLRGEKLFF. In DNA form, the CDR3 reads TGTGCCTGGAGTGTACTTAGGGGGGAAAAACTGTTTTTT.

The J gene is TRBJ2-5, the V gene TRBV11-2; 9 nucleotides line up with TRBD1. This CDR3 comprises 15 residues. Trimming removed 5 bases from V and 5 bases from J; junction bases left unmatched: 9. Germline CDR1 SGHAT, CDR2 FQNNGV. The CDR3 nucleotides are TGTGCCAGCAGCCCACTCATGGGACAGGGTGAGACCCAGTACTTC. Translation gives CASSPLMGQGETQYF.

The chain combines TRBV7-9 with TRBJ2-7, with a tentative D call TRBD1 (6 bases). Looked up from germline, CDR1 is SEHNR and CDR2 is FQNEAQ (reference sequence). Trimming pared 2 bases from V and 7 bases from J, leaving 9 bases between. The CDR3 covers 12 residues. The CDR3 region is CASSLHREEQYF. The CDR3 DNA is TGTGCCAGCAGCTTACACAGGGAAGAGCAGTACTTC.

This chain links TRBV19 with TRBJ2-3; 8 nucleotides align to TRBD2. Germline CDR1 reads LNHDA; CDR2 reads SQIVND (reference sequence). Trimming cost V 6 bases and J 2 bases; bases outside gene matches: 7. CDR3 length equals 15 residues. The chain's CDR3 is CASRRAGGTTDTQYF. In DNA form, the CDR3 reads TGTGCCAGTAGAAGGGCGGGAGGTACCACAGATACGCAGTATTTT.

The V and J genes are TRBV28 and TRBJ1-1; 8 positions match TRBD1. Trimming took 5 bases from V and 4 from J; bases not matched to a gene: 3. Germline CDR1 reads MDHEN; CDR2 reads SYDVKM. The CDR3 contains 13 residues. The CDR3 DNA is TGTGCCAGCAGTCTCACAGGGGGCACTGAAGCTTTCTTT. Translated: CASSLTGGTEAFF.

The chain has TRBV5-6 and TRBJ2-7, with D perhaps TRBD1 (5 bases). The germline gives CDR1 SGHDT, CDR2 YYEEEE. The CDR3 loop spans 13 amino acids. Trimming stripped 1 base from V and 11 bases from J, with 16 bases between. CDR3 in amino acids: CASSLWAGPPEYF. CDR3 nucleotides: TGTGCCAGCAGCTTGTGGGCAGGGCCCCCGGAGTACTTC.

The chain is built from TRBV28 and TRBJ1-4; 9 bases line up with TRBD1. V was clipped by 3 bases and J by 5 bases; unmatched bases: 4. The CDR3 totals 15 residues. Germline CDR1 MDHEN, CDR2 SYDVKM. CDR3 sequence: CASSLGGQGNEKLFF. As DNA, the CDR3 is TGTGCCAGCAGTTTGGGGGGACAGGGAAATGAAAAACTGTTTTTT.